This T cell receptor beta chain was found in a study of T cells in Graves' hyperthyroidism and ophthalmopathy (dated by TCRdb to between 2018 and 2020). About the investigation overall: Peripheral blood was collected at initial diagnosis, before any treatment. A discovery cohort of about a hundred patients, fewer than 50 with Graves' ophthalmopathy and under 60 with stable Graves' hyperthyroidism, was used to find distinguishing TCR V-J signatures. Prospective prediction of ophthalmopathy was tested in an independent validation cohort consisting of 18 to 20 hyperthyroidism patients and some 16 patients who later progressed to ophthalmopathy. The roughly 91 discovery patients were randomly divided into training and test sets at a 7:3 ratio. Thyroid tissue and blood T-cell repertoires from more than five Graves' hyperthyroidism patients were also compared in the study. After sampling, hyperthyroidism patients received methimazole starting at 30 mg daily, and ophthalmopathy patients received high-dose intravenous methylprednisolone. The paper describes TCR Vbeta CDR3 sequencing of roughly 130 peripheral blood samples, made up of some 42 ophthalmopathy patients, roughly 80 hyperthyroidism patients and about 17 progressor patients. Paper-wide results and their limitations: A model built on a 13 V-J signature distinguished ophthalmopathy from stable hyperthyroidism, reaching about 88% sensitivity and under 84% specificity in cross-validation and 80%/75% in testing. Most expanded thyroid clonotypes (frequency above 0.001) were also detected in blood, suggesting blood repertoires may reflect thyroid immune responses. No statistical method was used to set the sample size in advance, and investigators knew the group allocation. In validation, the model predicted progression to ophthalmopathy a median of about 6 months before onset, with roughly 70% sensitivity and 72.22% specificity.

Amplification of TCR beta CDR3 regions was carried out from RNA transcripts. The TCR CDR3 was subjected to a first round of RT-PCR using the HTBI primer set and the Qiagen OneStep RT-PCR kit. Libraries were constructed in a second round of multiplex PCR, after which size selection and purification were carried out. The libraries were sequenced on an Illumina HiSeq2000 using paired-end 100 bp reads. The source study handled its data this way. Raw data were processed with SOAPnuke, discarding reads with adapters, uncalled bases, mean Phred below 15, or no exact constant-primer or identifier match. COPE v1.2.5 was used to merge high-quality paired reads, and clonotypes were defined as unique nucleotide sequences. MiTCR v1.1 was used to align clonotypes to the IMGT TRBV, TRBD and TRBJ reference segments. The analysis was restricted to V-J combinations with a frequency above 0.0001, which together covered about 99% of the repertoires. The TCS score was defined as the ratio of F50 (clonal expansion) to E x V (chaos), calculated using BLOSUM62-based TCRdist between CDR3 peptides within each V-J. Welch's t-statistics and random forest reduced roughly 540 V-J features to 13, which were used in a naive Bayes classifier (R e1071). In TCRdb, the public reads were trimmed at Q25 with fastp and aligned with MiXCR, with productive beta chains retained. Rows matching on CDR3 protein sequence are summarized as one entry with the most common DNA and genes. The V and J calls, along with clone size, are taken from TCRdb and not from the paper's own processing. The sample table records approximately 400,000 distinct CDR3 sequences; about 14% of these occur just once. Approximately 29% of the sample is held by the ten biggest clonotypes.

Moderately to severely active disease, a Clinical Activity Score of at least 3, a NOSPECS grade of at least 4, and a duration under 3 months were present in ophthalmopathy patients. Exclusion was applied to patients with uncontrolled infections, other autoimmune diseases, pregnancy or lactation. Diagnoses were established on the basis of clinical symptoms, serum thyroxine and TRAb, thyroid ultrasound, and orbital computed tomography. PBMCs were separated from approximately 9.9 ml of fresh peripheral blood using Ficoll-Paque density gradient centrifugation. Total RNA was extracted with Trizol reagent, and quality was checked on an Agilent 2100 Bioanalyzer. This clonotype has just a few counts. Its antigen is unknown. Per-base qualities were not stored, and no clone one base away is much larger. What was sequenced was blood. The TCR was taken from a man aged 50-59 years with Graves' ophthalmopathy.

The DNA sequence is TGTGCCAGCAACCGAGGGGGACAAGAGACCCAGTACTTC. Translated, this is CASNRGGQETQYF. Recombination joined TRBV7-9 with TRBJ2-5; matching of 6 bases hints at TRBD1 as the D gene. The CDR3 sequence holds 13 residues, the cysteine and phenylalanine included. The read is trimmed to its CDR3 DNA, 39 bases read in frame from base 1. The germline V gene (reference sequence) yields SEHNR for CDR1 and FQNEAQ for CDR2. Trimming at the junction amounts to 7 bases on V and 2 bases on J, and the germline ends lie 11 bases apart.